The entry below describes one T cell receptor beta chain. There is no known antigen for this receptor. Base qualities were left out, and no much larger clone turns up one base away. The cohort was made up of roughly 670 healthy bone marrow donors. All cohort members were sampled while nominally healthy, although unrecorded immune exposures were likely present. The donor tested CMV seronegative and was one of the 352 seronegative cohort members. Every donor gave a peripheral blood sample, and the peripheral blood mononuclear cells from that sample were used for TCR beta sequencing. Genomic DNA extraction from the blood cell samples was performed with the Qiagen DNeasy Blood Extraction Kit. These data come from a study of cytomegalovirus exposure and HLA in healthy donors (TCRdb year 2017). Broadly, across the study: An earlier analysis of several hundred of the donors reported approximately 300 Gb of sequence data and around 110 million unique TCR beta sequences obtained from some 200 million T cells. An early release that covered about 600 HLA-typed donors contained approximately 300 gigabases of sequencing data and roughly 84 million unique TCR sequences. The genetic ancestry cluster associated with self-reported Caucasian donors included 70% to 85% of the roughly 400 genotyped donors. The study aimed to test whether signatures of past pathogen exposure could be identified by cataloging public T cell receptors. The T cell repertoires of around 730 subjects were profiled by immunosequencing and related to cytomegalovirus serostatus. In addition to the first cohort of 666 subjects, a separate validation cohort of around 110 different subjects was used. High-throughput TCR immunosequencing, statistical association of individual TCRs with disease status, and machine learning were combined to predict cytomegalovirus infection status. In a later analysis, previously published TCR beta repertoires from several hundred donors were re-analyzed and high-resolution HLA genotyping was added so that TCR occurrence patterns could be studied. The later analysis used no new phenotypic data to find candidate immune exposures, relying instead on TCR beta sequences and their occurrence across donors. To decide whether each TCR beta V gene segment behaved as functional or pseudogenic, an earlier analysis of fewer than 750 of the donors relied on high-throughput TCR beta sequencing. Donor age, sex, ethnicity and CMV serostatus were compiled together with the repertoire data. A later genetic analysis took genome-wide SNP genotypes for about three fifths of the 666 donors and used that subset as a discovery cohort. All discovery cohort repertoires had been generated on a single sequencing platform. Class I and class II HLA loci were covered by the typing at four-digit resolution. Typing coverage varied by locus: 629-630 donors for A, B, C, DRB1 and DQB1; 500 to 550 for DQA1; 606 for DPA1; about 450 for DPB1. A handful of DR-DQ haplotypes were handled as single units for association and clustering because linkage in the cohort was strong. Among roughly 400 genotyped donors of the cohort, an average of around 250,000 unique TCR beta nucleotide sequences was sequenced per donor, of which about 19% were non-productive. The study at large found these results: Roughly uniform sequencing depth across donors was assumed in presence/absence analyses, although this assumption may not hold. The authors suggested that the approach could potentially be generalized to other disease states and immunological phenotypes. Over 15 rarely observed V segments, including chromosome 9 orphons, were excluded from the earlier analysis of a few hundred of the donors because counts were too low. Correlated functional status among segregating V segments might reflect linkage disequilibrium, but an unknown experimental factor could not be ruled out. In a later analysis, the rate of TCR association differed among HLA loci, with DRB1 alleles having the most associated TCRs and HLA-C alleles having the fewest. The study listed approximately 150 TCR beta chains as associated with cytomegalovirus. Most CMV-associated TCR beta chains appeared to be HLA-restricted in a later analysis, and the HLA associations seemed to be driven largely by CMV exposure. Immune exposure information for the cohort was limited to CMV serostatus. Compared with equally common non-associated chains, HLA-associated TCR beta chains in a later analysis were more clonally expanded and had lower generation probabilities. Because HLA typing was missing for some donors at each locus, association tests included only the typed subset. The sequencing pipeline was judged likely to have produced a cluster of highly shared sequence variants as a technical artifact. A few of the identified cytomegalovirus-associated TCR beta chains were confirmed in vitro to be specific for cytomegalovirus antigens. In both the original and validation cohorts, the classifier was reported to diagnose cytomegalovirus status with high specificity and sensitivity. Because the 87-base-pair reads could not distinguish some IMGT-functional V segments, including TRBV6-2 and TRBV6-3, those segments were excluded. Broadly in line with IMGT annotations, most TCR beta V segments showed up in productive rearrangements about 90% or about 30% of the time in an earlier analysis of several hundred of the donors. In this cohort, only TCR beta chains were sequenced, and detectable features were limited by the absence of alpha or paired-chain data. While some public TCRs were present in many individuals, most TCR sequences turned up only very rarely across donors. A further reported finding was that TCR beta sequences accurately predicted the HLA-A and HLA-B alleles for most subjects in the first cohort. At a false discovery rate of 0.05, a later analysis linked 16,951 TCR beta sequences to specific HLA alleles. According to a later analysis, parvovirus B19, influenza, CMV and Epstein-Barr virus appeared linked to several top co-occurrence clusters. An association between a missense DCLRE1C variant and V-gene and J-gene trimming of TCR beta chains was found in a later genetic analysis and replicated in an independent cohort. Compared with the roughly 710-donor mean, donors in an Asian-associated ancestry cluster had fewer N-insertions in productive TCRs, according to a later genetic analysis. When HLA alleles, especially DR and DQ, strongly co-occurred, attributing TCR associations to individual alleles was difficult.

The receptor library was made with the immunoSEQ multiplex PCR assay. For the multiplex PCR, a mixture combining 60 forward primers for TCR Vbeta segments and 13 reverse primers for TCR Jbeta segments was used. A multiplex PCR assay on genomic DNA amplified the CDR3 region of rearranged TCR beta genes. On the Illumina HiSeq System, the amplified TCR beta libraries were sequenced as 87-base-pair reads. Turning to the authors' computational methods: Across the 500 to 700 repertoires, a later analysis counted roughly 77 million unique TCR beta chains, about 10 million of which were shared by at least two donors. Raw reads were error-corrected and collapsed into unique sequences by a nearest-neighbor algorithm in which closely related sequences were merged to remove PCR and sequencing errors. V, D and J gene segments were assigned by aligning CDR3 sequences to IMGT reference sequences. For a sequence to be retained, at least a six-nucleotide match to both a V gene segment and a J gene segment was required. Rearrangements were called productive when the CDR3 lacked stop codons and stayed in frame with V and J; all others were non-productive. CDR3 was defined by IMGT convention, running from the second conserved V-encoded cysteine to the conserved J-encoded phenylalanine. The earlier analysis of approximately 500 of the donors excluded sequences that lacked an unambiguous match to a single V gene segment. In an earlier analysis of some 590 of the donors, a V segment was called functional when productive rearrangements were above 56.7%, and segregating when the standard deviation between donors exceeded 5%. A statistical classification framework was built to diagnose cytomegalovirus status from the catalog of TCR beta chain sequences. V and J gene assignment, in a later analysis, came from comparing TCR nucleotide sequences with IMGT/GENE-DB human TR gene sequences. Using the TCRdist pipeline, a later analysis assigned CDR3 sequences along with most-parsimonious VDJ recombination scenarios. In a later analysis, each TCR beta chain was defined by its CDR3 amino acid sequence together with its V-gene family, and reads lacking a unique V-gene family were excluded. To address suspected cross-contamination and a sequencing artifact, a later analysis removed over 500 highly shared, low-generation-probability nucleotide sequences. A later analysis calculated a clonal expansion index for each public chain from normalized within-repertoire ranks of inferred template counts. Generation probabilities in a later analysis came from a VDJ recombination model fitted to out-of-frame rearrangements, and those results were checked against IGoR. A later analysis scored TCR-TCR, TCR-HLA and TCR-CMV co-occurrence with hypergeometric tests, applying a repertoire-size bias correction to TCR pairs. False discovery rates were estimated in a later analysis by permuting HLA or CMV assignments 20 times. In a later analysis, co-occurring TCRs were grouped using DBSCAN, with TCRdist sequence similarity added in when clustering inside HLA-allele-positive subsets. Repertoires with fewer than 30,000 or more than 120,000 public chains were left out of co-occurrence clustering, as were a handful of repertoires with anomalous nucleotide sharing. TCRdb holds this immuneACCESS table with in-frame rearrangements only. Some clones are missing; in checked studies, unresolved V genes explain under half, and the rest has no known cause. D and trimming were read from the DNA, whereas the V and J calls and clone size are those reported in that table. This sample is represented by around 200,000 clones; 75% to 85% of them were singletons. Of the sample, roughly 2.5% is held by the ten largest clones.

The CDR3 covers 21 residues, taking in both the cysteine and the phenylalanine. Only CDR3 DNA is held: 63 bases, read in frame from base 1. V lost 2 bases and J lost 4 bases, and the count of bases not matched to a germline gene is 15. The CDR1 and CDR2 encoded by the germline V gene are LGHNA and YNFKEQ. The rearrangement joined TRBV4-2 to TRBJ2-2, and TRBD2 aligns with 14 junction nucleotides. This TCR was sampled from a woman between 40 and 55 years old in good health and CMV-seronegative. The sample was PBMCs. The nucleotides read TGTGCCAGCAGCCAAACCGGCCCCGGACTAGCGGGAGGCCGGGGCACCGGGGAGCTGTTTTTT. Its translation is CASSQTGPGLAGGRGTGELFF.